The 28 T cell receptor beta chains given below trace back to one sample, sequenced in a study of radiation and T cells in renal cell carcinoma. This sample's time point: blood 2 weeks post-SBRT. Sample treatment: 15 Gy SBRT to primary tumor, nephrectomy 4 weeks later. Clones were read by immunoSEQ multiplex PCR, and TCRdb kept only the in-frame ones, dropping some. The data contain approximately 49,000 clones, 80% of them singletons. Sequences were derived from blood, sampled from a patient whose treatment included radiotherapy and nephrectomy. The source is a woman in her 70s with renal cell carcinoma.

The CDR3 region has the DNA TGCGCCAGCAGCTTATGGTCGACAGGGGGTACTGAAGCTTTCTTT. As protein: CASSLWSTGGTEAFF. This chain joins TRBV5-1 and TRBJ1-1, with 9 bases aligning to TRBD1. The CDR3 has 15 amino acids. Per germline, CDR1 SGHRS and CDR2 YFSETQ. The ends lost 2 bases at V and 5 bases at J; junction bases unmatched: 7.

The CDR3 bases are TGTGCCAGCAGTAGACAGGGGGTCCCGGACACTGAAGCTTTCTTT. Translated, it gives CASSRQGVPDTEAFF. V gene TRBV2 combines with J gene TRBJ1-1, with 9 nucleotides matching TRBD1. J lost 3 bases, V lost 5 bases, and 7 bases had no gene match. The CDR3 has 15 amino acids. In germline, CDR1 is SNHLY, CDR2 FYNNEI.

The CDR3 DNA sequence: TGTGCCAGCAGCTTTACAGGGGGCGCGGGCTACACCTTC. This gives the protein CASSFTGGAGYTF. The rearrangement joins TRBV5-4 to TRBJ1-2; TRBD1 agrees at 9 bases. J gave up 8 bases and V 2 bases, and 4 bases lay outside the gene matches. The CDR3 totals 13 residues. Germline lookup yields CDR1 SGHNT and CDR2 YYREEE (reference sequence).

The V and J genes are TRBV21-1 and TRBJ2-2; whether TRBD2, the table's D call, matches the DNA was not checked. TRBV21-1 is tagged as a pseudogene. The CDR3 consists of 18 residues. CDR3 amino acids: CASSKAGLAGVFAGELFF. The CDR3 DNA is TGTGCCAGCAGCAAAGCGGGACTAGCGGGAGTGTTTGCCGGGGAGCTGTTTTTT.

This clone was counted between two and nine times. The gene calls are TRBV5-1 and TRBJ2-5; the D gene is possibly TRBD2 (6 bases). Germline lookup yields CDR1 SGHRS and CDR2 YFSETQ. V lost 3 bases and J 0 bases, leaving 12 bases between the germline ends. CDR3 size: 15 residues. CDR3 coding DNA: TGCGCCAGCAGCTCCGGGACTCAGTACCAAGAGACCCAGTACTTC. This translates into CASSSGTQYQETQYF. The entire variable domain, with the rest obtained from reference TRBV5-1 and TRBJ2-5, is as follows: KAGVTQTPRYLIKTRGQQVTLSCSPISGHRSVSWYQQTPGQGLQFLFEYFSETQRNKGNFPGRFSGRQFSNSRSEMNVSTLELGDSALYLCASSSGTQYQETQYFGPGTRLLVL.

The rearrangement links TRBV7-2 to TRBJ2-1, with D perhaps assigned TRBD1 or TRBD2 (5 bases each). V dropped 5 bases and J dropped 4 bases, with 15 bases sitting between them. Germline lookup yields CDR1 SGHTA and CDR2 FQGNSA. CDR3 size: 15 residues. CDR3 coding DNA: TGTGCCAGCAGCCCGGGGCGGGCCATTTACAATGAGCAGTTCTTC. It yields the protein CASSPGRAIYNEQFF.

In its sample, this clone was seen once. The chain carries TRBV7-4 and TRBJ1-2; D is unresolved. The germline V gene has CDR1 SGHVT and CDR2 SQSDAQ. Trimming shortened V by 5 bases and J by 4 bases, and 17 bases separated the two germline ends. The CDR3 is 15 residues long. The CDR3 DNA sequence: TGTGCCAGCAGCCCAACAGCTCGAAAGACCTATGGCTACACCTTC. It yields the protein CASSPTARKTYGYTF.

V is TRBV10-3 and J is TRBJ2-7; 7 bases line up with TRBD2. Germline V gene lookup returns CDR1 ENHRY and CDR2 SYGVKD. Trimming took 3 bases from V and 2 from J; bases not matched to a gene: 7. The length of the CDR3 is 15 residues. In DNA form, the CDR3 reads TGTGCCATCAGTGAATTCGGCGGGAGTACCTACGAGCAGTACTTC. Translating it yields CAISEFGGSTYEQYF.

The J gene is TRBJ1-4, the V gene TRBV7-2; TRBD1 matches 10 bases. This CDR3 has 14 residues. Germline assignment: CDR1 SGHTA and CDR2 FQGNSA. Germline trimming cut 1 base from V and 11 bases from J; bases unmatched to any gene: 4. The CDR3 DNA reads as TGTGCCAGCAGCTTAGACGGGACAGGGGAGAAACTGTTTTTT. This sequence encodes CASSLDGTGEKLFF.

The chain links TRBV6-5 to TRBJ2-7, with D tentatively TRBD2 (5 bases). V lost 6 bases to trimming and J lost 3 bases, with 18 bases between them. This CDR3 has 15 amino acids. From germline, CDR1 is MNHEY and CDR2 SVGAGI. The CDR3, as DNA: TGTGCCAGCAGACGCGGGTACGTAGCTGACTACGAGCAGTACTTC. This codes for CASRRGYVADYEQYF.

Here the CDR3 reads CASSSQDTQYF. The CDR3 DNA reads TGTGCCAGCAGCTCTCAGGACACGCAGTATTTT. The chain joins TRBV5-4 to TRBJ2-3, with D unresolved. Per germline, CDR1 SGHNT and CDR2 YYREEE (reference sequence). This CDR3 is built from 11 residues. Deletions cut 3 bases from V and 9 bases from J, with 8 bases between.

This clone occurred once. The DNA of the CDR3 is TGCGCCAGCAGCGCACAGGGTTTTTATGGCTACACCTTC. Protein: CASSAQGFYGYTF. V gene TRBV4-1 combines with J gene TRBJ1-2, with a possible D match to TRBD1 (6 bases). V gave up 5 bases and J gave up 5 bases, with 12 bases separating them. This CDR3 has 13 residues. From germline, CDR1 is MGHRA and CDR2 YSYEKL.

This clone occurred many times. The V and J genes are TRBV5-6 and TRBJ1-2; 7 nucleotides line up with TRBD1. The V segment lost 4 bases and the J segment 7 bases; nucleotides outside the gene matches: 10. Germline V gene lookup returns CDR1 SGHDT and CDR2 YYEEEE. The length of the CDR3 is 14 residues. CDR3: CASSQGQARFGYTF. In nucleotides, the CDR3 is TGTGCCAGCAGCCAAGGACAGGCGCGATTTGGCTACACCTTC. Full variable domain (outside the CDR3, taken from reference TRBV5-6 and TRBJ1-2): DAGVTQSPTHLIKTRGQQVTLRCSPKSGHDTVSWYQQALGQGPQFIFQYYEEEERQRGNFPDRFSGHQFPNYSSELNVNALLLGDSALYLCASSQGQARFGYTFGSGTRLTVV.

The genes are TRBV29-1 and TRBJ1-3, with D maybe TRBD1 (6 bases). CDR1 is SQVTM, CDR2 ANQGSEA, per germline. The ends were cut back, 5 bases at V and 0 bases at J, with 11 bases in the middle. CDR3 length equals 14 residues. The CDR3 is CSVLQGTSGNTIYF. CDR3 DNA: TGCAGCGTTCTCCAGGGGACCTCTGGAAACACCATATATTTT.

V is TRBV4-2 and J is TRBJ2-3; 9 nucleotides agree with TRBD1. CDR3 size: 17 residues. V lost 1 base, J lost 3 bases, and 8 bases stayed unmatched. Germline-derived CDR1 and CDR2 are LGHNA and YNFKEQ. The CDR3 nucleotides read TGTGCCAGCAGCCAAGGGAGAATTGGGACAGGGACAGATACGCAGTATTTT. Amino acids: CASSQGRIGTGTDTQYF.

The chain joins TRBV7-9 to TRBJ2-7; D remains ambiguous. V lost 1 base and J lost 4, with 14 bases in between. CDR1 SEHNR and CDR2 FQNEAQ come from the germline V gene (reference sequence). This CDR3 is built from 15 residues. The CDR3 nucleotides are TGTGCCAGCAGCTTAGAGGCAGCCTCTCATTACGAGCAGTACTTC. Translated, it gives CASSLEAASHYEQYF.

The chain has TRBV27 and TRBJ2-7, with D possibly matching TRBD1 (6 bases). The V end was cut by 5 bases, the J end by 6 bases, with 14 bases between. CDR1 is MNHEY, CDR2 SMNVEV, per germline (reference sequence). The CDR3 length is 13 residues. CDR3 nucleotide sequence: TGTGCCAGCAGTGACCTTACAGGGTCCGAGCAGTACTTC. This sequence encodes CASSDLTGSEQYF.

The chain has TRBV27 and TRBJ2-3; no clear D gene. With 8 bases removed from V and 0 bases from J, the gap between germline ends came to 12 bases. The CDR3 has 14 amino acids. Germline V lookup: CDR1 MNHEY, CDR2 SMNVEV (reference sequence). The CDR3 nucleotides read TGTGCCAGCGCCCCAGGATCTAGCACAGATACGCAGTATTTT. This gives the protein CASAPGSSTDTQYF.

J is TRBJ1-5 and V is TRBV7-7; 7 positions match TRBD1. The germline gives CDR1 SSHAT, CDR2 FNYEAQ (reference sequence). This CDR3 comprises 18 residues. The V gene end was trimmed by 1 base and the J gene end by 7 bases; junction bases not matched to a gene: 16. The CDR3 reads CASSLVSRTGRRGQPQHF. CDR3 nucleotide sequence: TGTGCCAGCAGCTTAGTCTCGCGGACAGGCCGGCGGGGGCAGCCCCAGCATTTT.

This clone has just a few counts. This sequence joins TRBV7-9 and TRBJ1-3; D call uncertain. With 1 base removed from V and 0 bases from J, the gap between germline ends came to 4 bases. Germline assignment: CDR1 SEHNR and CDR2 FQNEAQ (reference sequence). The CDR3 is 14 amino acids. The CDR3 spells CASSLESSGNTIYF. The DNA of the CDR3 is TGTGCCAGCAGCTTAGAGAGCTCTGGAAACACCATATATTTT.

The chain carries TRBV13 and TRBJ2-2; 11 bases match TRBD1. The V segment lost 0 bases and the J segment 4 bases; nucleotides outside the gene matches: 7. The germline V gene has CDR1 PRHDT and CDR2 FYEKMQ (reference sequence). This CDR3 region has 18 residues. The CDR3 reads CASSLGLGTGGITGELFF. DNA for the CDR3: TGTGCCAGCAGCTTAGGCCTGGGGACAGGGGGGATCACCGGGGAGCTGTTTTTT.

The chain is built from TRBV18 and TRBJ1-4; D remains unclear. CDR3 length: 13 residues. V dropped 6 bases and J dropped 6 bases, with 11 bases sitting between them. The germline V gene encodes CDR1 KGHSH and CDR2 LQKENI. CDR3 protein: CASSPGVDEKLFF. The CDR3 nucleotides read TGTGCCAGCTCCCCCGGGGTAGATGAAAAACTGTTTTTT.

V usage is TRBV4-3 and J usage is TRBJ2-7, with D tentatively TRBD1 (6 bases). From germline, CDR1 is LGHNA and CDR2 YSLEER. V was cut by 0 bases and J by 4 bases, with 7 bases left in between. The CDR3 sequence is 13 residues long. The CDR3 here is CASSQDQGYEQYF. The CDR3 coding sequence is TGCGCCAGCAGCCAAGATCAGGGGTACGAGCAGTACTTC.

The chain joins TRBV2 to TRBJ2-7, with D perhaps TRBD2 (10 bases). This CDR3 is 20 amino acids long. Trimming shortened V by 3 bases and J by 1 base, and 28 bases separated the two germline ends. Germline CDR1 is SNHLY and CDR2 is FYNNEI. This CDR3 is CASSESRDRDPSGSSYEQYF. The CDR3 DNA sequence: TGTGCCAGCAGTGAGAGCCGGGACAGGGACCCTAGCGGGAGTTCCTACGAGCAGTACTTC.

This chain links TRBV27 with TRBJ1-5; D is uncertain. The CDR3 is 16 amino acids. V was trimmed by 3 bases and J by 0 bases, leaving 12 bases between them. Germline loops: CDR1 MNHEY, CDR2 SMNVEV (reference sequence). The CDR3 bases are TGTGCCAGCAGTTTTCTCCAGCTGTATAGCAATCAGCCCCAGCATTTT. Translation gives CASSFLQLYSNQPQHF.

This clone showed up just a few times. The chain joins TRBV18 to TRBJ1-3; D unclear. This CDR3 has 16 amino acids. With 4 bases removed from V and 0 bases from J, the gap between germline ends came to 13 bases. Germline V gene sequence: CDR1 KGHSH, CDR2 LQKENI. DNA of the CDR3: TGTGCCAGCTCACTGAACGAGGACCCCTCTGGAAACACCATATATTTT. This sequence encodes CASSLNEDPSGNTIYF.

The rearrangement links TRBV5-5 to TRBJ2-7; 7 bases map to TRBD2. The CDR3 consists of 15 residues. Per the germline V gene, CDR1 is SGHKS and CDR2 is YYEKEE (reference sequence). After removal of 5 bases from V and 3 bases from J, the junction contained 11 bases not matched to a gene. CDR3 in amino acids: CASSRLVRGDYEQYF. As DNA, the CDR3 is TGTGCCAGCAGTAGGTTGGTACGGGGGGACTACGAGCAGTACTTC.

This clone was detected only once. The V and J genes are TRBV25-1 and TRBJ2-7; D unresolved. V was cut by 6 bases and J by 6 bases, with 3 bases left in between. The CDR3 sequence is 9 residues long. Germline-derived CDR1 and CDR2 are MGHDK and SYGVNS. CDR3 DNA sequence: TGTGCCAGCAGGCCCGAGCAGTACTTC. Protein: CASRPEQYF.